A single sample gave rise to the 17 T cell receptor beta chains below, sequenced in a study of CXCR3-negative and CXCR3-positive naive CD8 T cells. All TRB cDNA libraries came from 5' RACE performed with UMI labels. TCRdb reanalyzed the 5' RACE reads, giving one entry per CDR3 protein sequence and no DNA. Here the sample table reports over 100,000 distinct CDR3 sequences. Sequenced sample: naive CXCR3- CD8+ T cells from blood. Regarding subset: CD45RO-CCR7+CD27+CD95- naive CD8+ T cells lacking CXCR3 (TNR3-). The receptors were gathered from a human donor in good health. Some clones in this sample may be carry-over from other donors' samples.

The rearrangement joins TRBV4-3 to TRBJ2-2. Germline lookup yields CDR1 LGHNA and CDR2 YSLEER. CDR3 length: 14 amino acids. The CDR3 sequence is CASSDDLYTGELFF.

The gene calls are TRBV13 and TRBJ2-5; TCRdb's assignment of TRBD1 cannot be checked, as there is no DNA. Germline lookup yields CDR1 PRHDT and CDR2 FYEKMQ (reference sequence). This CDR3 has 14 residues. CDR3 region: CASSPSVGGETQYF.

The chain uses TRBV2 and TRBJ2-6; TCRdb reports TRBD1, a call that lacks DNA to check it against. Germline values: CDR1 SNHLY, CDR2 FYNNEI. There are 17 residues in the CDR3. The CDR3 protein is CASMGGQILSGANVLTF.

The chain has TRBV27 and TRBJ2-2; checking the TCRdb D call of TRBD1 is not possible without DNA. Per the germline V gene, CDR1 is MNHEY and CDR2 is SMNVEV (reference sequence). The CDR3 covers 15 residues. CDR3 in amino acids: CASSATNRAGGELFF.

The chain is built from TRBV29-1 and TRBJ2-7; TCRdb's D call of TRBD2 is untestable without DNA. Germline V CDR1 and CDR2: SQVTM, ANQGSEA. This CDR3 region has 15 residues. The CDR3 loop reads CSVRGGEGAAYEQYF.

The chain links TRBV6-2 or TRBV6-3 to TRBJ2-1; TCRdb designates TRBD2, a call that cannot be tested without DNA. The germline V gene has CDR1 MNHEY and CDR2 SVGEGT. The CDR3 has 15 amino acids. The CDR3 loop is CASSYEPSGGNEQFF.

This chain uses TRBV12-3 or TRBV12-4 with TRBJ2-1; the D call from TCRdb, TRBD1, cannot be confirmed without DNA. The CDR3 contains 15 residues. This CDR3 reads CASSNPGQAYNEQFF.

V usage is TRBV5-5 and J usage is TRBJ2-2; TCRdb picks TRBD1, but there is no DNA to check that call. There are 15 residues in the CDR3. CDR1 is SGHKS, CDR2 YYEKEE, per germline (reference sequence). This CDR3 reads CASRRGQSDTGELFF.

The genes are TRBV28 and TRBJ1-1. The CDR3 length is 15 residues. CDR1 and CDR2 from the germline V gene are MDHEN and SYDVKM. The CDR3 sequence: CASSLPRPFDTEAFF. The variable domain in full, with the rest retrieved from reference TRBV28 and TRBJ1-1, is DVKVTQSSRYLVKRTGEKVFLECVQDMDHENMFWYRQDPGLGLRLIYFSYDVKMKEKGDIPEGYSVSREKKERFSLILESASTNQTSMYLCASSLPRPFDTEAFFGQGTRLTVV.

The chain couples TRBV3-1 to TRBJ2-7. The CDR3 spans 15 residues. Germline-derived CDR1 and CDR2 are LGHDT and YNNKEL (reference sequence). This CDR3 is CASSQDLRLAHEQYF.

This chain uses TRBV20-1 with TRBJ2-4; TCRdb calls TRBD1, which cannot be checked without DNA. There are 15 residues in the CDR3. CDR1 DFQATT and CDR2 SNEGSKA come from the germline V gene (reference sequence). The CDR3 loop is CSAREANQGMNIQYF.

This rearrangement joins TRBV6-4 to TRBJ2-3; without DNA, the TCRdb call of TRBD1 cannot be checked. Germline lookup yields CDR1 MRHNA and CDR2 SNTAGT. The CDR3 is made up of 16 amino acids. CDR3 loop: CASSESPGGNTDTQYF.

This chain connects TRBV30 to TRBJ2-7; TCRdb returns TRBD2, unconfirmable since there is no DNA. The germline CDR1 and CDR2 sequences are GTSNPN and SVGIG (reference sequence). The CDR3 loop spans 14 amino acids. The CDR3: CAWSVGAGVNEQYF.

This sequence joins TRBV6-5 and TRBJ2-4; the TCRdb D gene call, TRBD1, has no DNA to confirm it. The germline gives CDR1 MNHEY, CDR2 SVGAGI. There are 15 residues in the CDR3. The CDR3 is CASSYKQGIGNIQYF.

The V and J genes are TRBV9 and TRBJ2-5; TCRdb designates TRBD2, a call that cannot be tested without DNA. The CDR3 totals 17 residues. The germline V gene encodes CDR1 SGDLS and CDR2 YYNGEE. The CDR3: CASSEPIAGEWQETQYF.

Here the CDR3 reads CASSLFRGYEQFF. The chain is built from TRBV28 and TRBJ2-1; with no DNA, the TCRdb D assignment of TRBD1 cannot be verified. The V gene's germline CDR1 is MDHEN and CDR2 SYDVKM. This CDR3 region has 13 residues.

The J gene is TRBJ2-7, the V gene TRBV9. The CDR3 totals 13 residues. Germline CDR1 is SGDLS and CDR2 is YYNGEE. This CDR3 is CASSVGKNSEQYF. Full variable domain (missing parts from reference TRBV9 and TRBJ2-7): DSGVTQTPKHLITATGQRVTLRCSPRSGDLSVYWYQQSLDQGLQFLIQYYNGEERAKGNILERFSAQQFPDLHSELNLSSLELGDSALYFCASSVGKNSEQYFGPGTRLTVT.